This T cell receptor beta chain came from a study of a mutant IDH1 vaccine in newly diagnosed glioma. Looking at the study overall: Sex among treated patients split about 60% male, around 40% female; mean age was roughly 40 years. Earlier care involved radiotherapy, temozolomide, or both, and the majority received both.

Documented time point: week 23, last vaccination. Vaccination comprised doses that each held 300 ug of mutant IDH1 20-mer peptide, plus topical imiquimod. Points on this clone: Its antigen is not identified.

Study outcomes and limitations: Whatever changes occurred in top peripheral T cell clonotypes seemed unrelated to pseudoprogression.

CDR1 LNHDA and CDR2 SQIVND come from the germline V gene (reference sequence). V shed 1 base, J shed 7 bases, and the junction held 1 base outside the gene matches. The CDR3 extends over 13 amino acids. Libraries were prepared by immunoSEQ multiplex PCR; TCRdb keeps only in-frame clonotypes and omits some of them. The sample lists approximately 79,000 clones, approximately 85% occurring once. This TCR was sampled from a woman aged 45-65 years with glioma. This chain links TRBV19 with TRBJ2-1; 7 nucleotides line up with TRBD2. The sample here was PBMCs, taken from a glioma patient whose treatment included an IDH1 peptide vaccine. The CDR3 region has the DNA TGTGCCAGTAGTATAGGGGGGGGGAATGAGCAGTTCTTC. Protein sequence: CASSIGGGNEQFF.